The 14 T cell receptor beta chains given below trace back to one sample, sequenced in a study of cytomegalovirus exposure and HLA in healthy donors. TCRdb's copy holds only in-frame clones and misses some; the assay was immunoSEQ multiplex PCR. The table has under 150,000 clones, around 87% seen once. Sequenced: PBMCs. The receptor source for this set is a woman between 18 and 30 years old in good health and CMV-seropositive.

This chain uses TRBV7-8 with TRBJ1-6, with D unclear. Germline V CDR1 and CDR2: SGHVS, FQNEAQ. The CDR3 consists of 16 residues. V was pared by 5 bases and J by 9 bases, with 20 bases between. CDR3 DNA sequence: TGTGCCAGCAGCCGCTCAGGACGCCTCGGAGGTTCACCCCTCCACTTT. This gives the protein CASSRSGRLGGSPLHF.

The rearrangement uses TRBV7-3 and TRBJ2-3, with D possibly TRBD2 on 5 matching bases. V was clipped by 0 bases and J by 2 bases, with 9 bases between them. Looked up from germline, CDR1 is SGHTA and CDR2 is FQGTGA. The CDR3 covers 15 residues. The CDR3 reads CASSLTPAATDTQYF. CDR3 nucleotides: TGTGCCAGCAGCTTAACTCCAGCGGCCACAGATACGCAGTATTTT.

The gene calls are TRBV6-1 and TRBJ1-1; tentative D call: TRBD1 (5 bases). The CDR3 is made up of 15 amino acids. CDR1 is MNHNS and CDR2 is SASEGT in the germline V gene. Trimming pared 2 bases from V and 0 bases from J, leaving 10 bases between. The CDR3 here is CASSELGLMNTEAFF. The CDR3 nucleotides are TGTGCCAGCAGTGAACTGGGACTCATGAACACTGAAGCTTTCTTT.

The CDR3 here is CASSEASGGNTEAFF. The CDR3 nucleotides are TGTGCCAGCAGTGAAGCGTCAGGGGGGAACACTGAAGCTTTCTTT. The J gene is TRBJ1-1, the V gene TRBV6-1; TRBD1 agrees at 7 bases. The germline CDR1 and CDR2 sequences are MNHNS and SASEGT. The CDR3 runs 15 residues. V was clipped by 0 bases and J by 1 base; unmatched bases: 2.

The chain carries TRBV11-2 and TRBJ2-7, with TRBD2 matching 7 bases. V shed 5 bases, J shed 3 bases, and the junction held 7 bases outside the gene matches. Germline V gene sequence: CDR1 SGHAT, CDR2 FQNNGV. The CDR3 extends over 14 amino acids. In nucleotides, the CDR3 is TGTGCCAGCAGCAAGGGGCCGGGGGGCTACGAGCAGTACTTC. Its protein product is CASSKGPGGYEQYF.

V gene TRBV11-3 combines with J gene TRBJ1-3; D might be TRBD1 (6 bases). This CDR3 is 13 amino acids long. The germline V and J ends were trimmed by 6 bases and 4 bases, with 10 bases remaining between them. CDR1 and CDR2 (germline): SGHNT, YENEEA. The CDR3 coding sequence is TGTGCCAGCAGGCCAGGGGTCGGAAACACCATATATTTT. Translated: CASRPGVGNTIYF. The full variable domain, completed using reference TRBV11-3 and TRBJ1-3, is EAGVVQSPRYKIIEKKQPVAFWCNPISGHNTLYWYLQNLGQGPELLIRYENEEAVDDSQLPKDRFSAERLKGVDSTLKIQPAELGDSAVYLCASRPGVGNTIYFGEGSWLTVV.

V gene TRBV19 combines with J gene TRBJ1-1; D is undetermined. The CDR3 is 12 amino acids. The V gene lost 4 bases and the J gene lost 5 bases, with 8 bases spanning the gap. CDR1 is LNHDA and CDR2 is SQIVND in the germline V gene (reference sequence). CDR3 bases: TGTGCCAGTAGTAACACAGTAACTGAAGCTTTCTTT. It encodes CASSNTVTEAFF.

CDR3 loop: CASSSQGERGNTIYF. For the CDR3, the DNA is TGTGCCAGCAGTTCCCAGGGGGAACGTGGAAACACCATATATTTT. V and J are TRBV6-6 and TRBJ1-3; 7 nucleotides align to TRBD1. The CDR3 covers 15 residues. Germline loops: CDR1 MNHNY, CDR2 SVGAGI (reference sequence). V was pared by 4 bases and J by 3 bases, with 6 bases of the junction left unmatched.

The chain has TRBV27 and TRBJ2-7; unclear D gene. V dropped 3 bases and J dropped 3 bases, with 9 bases sitting between them. The germline V gene has CDR1 MNHEY and CDR2 SMNVEV (reference sequence). The CDR3 covers 13 residues. The CDR3, as DNA: TGTGCCAGCAGTTTGGGCCAATTCTACGAGCAGTACTTC. Protein: CASSLGQFYEQYF.

A word on this clone: Compared with germline, one end of the junction differs, possibly owing to a read error. Here the CDR3 reads CASSLGTEKRGHRGAVF. The CDR3 DNA follows: TGTGCCAGCAGCCTCGGGACAGAAAAAAGAGGACACCGGGGAGCTGTTTTT. The rearrangement uses TRBV5-6 and TRBJ2-2, with 7 bases fitting TRBD1. Germline CDR1 is SGHDT and CDR2 is YYEEEE. The CDR3 is made up of 17 amino acids.

The chain carries TRBV5-1 and TRBJ1-1, with D hard to call. Germline V gives CDR1 SGHRS, CDR2 YFSETQ. V shed 0 bases and J shed 0 bases, with 9 bases lying between them. This CDR3 contains 15 residues. CDR3 DNA sequence: TGCGCCAGCAGCTTGGATAGCGGGGTGAACACTGAAGCTTTCTTT. This translates into CASSLDSGVNTEAFF.

This rearrangement joins TRBV19 to TRBJ2-7, with TRBD2 matching 8 bases. V trimming: 3 bases; J trimming: 4 bases; junction bases outside the gene matches: 8. In germline, CDR1 is LNHDA, CDR2 SQIVND (reference sequence). CDR3 size: 15 residues. In nucleotides, the CDR3 is TGTGCCAGTAGTATCTTCAGCGGGAGACCTTACGAGCAGTACTTC. This codes for CASSIFSGRPYEQYF.

The CDR3 coding sequence is TGTGCCAGTAGTAGCGACAGGGGGCTCGATGGCTACACCTTC. Translating gives CASSSDRGLDGYTF. The chain joins TRBV19 to TRBJ1-2, with 10 bases identical to TRBD1. The CDR3 covers 14 residues. Germline CDR1 and CDR2: LNHDA and SQIVND (reference sequence). The junction had 5 bases not matched to a gene; V was cut back by 4 bases and J by 6 bases.

A single count supports this clone. The genes are TRBV11-3 and TRBJ2-1, with TRBD2 matching over 12 bases. CDR3 length: 17 residues. Trimming removed 5 bases from V and 4 bases from J; junction bases left unmatched: 9. The germline CDR1 and CDR2 sequences are SGHNT and YENEEA. CDR3 nucleotide sequence: TGTGCCAGCAGCCACCTTTTCCTAGCGGGGGGGTACAATGAGCAGTTCTTC. It translates to CASSHLFLAGGYNEQFF.